A single sample gave rise to the 28 T cell receptor beta chains below, sequenced in a study of shared T cell receptors in the human thymus. TCRdb's copy holds only in-frame clones and misses some; the assay was immunoSEQ multiplex PCR. The profile shows 600,000 or so clones, 87% of them singletons. The sample was also linked to a second study, of human thymus T cells.

Sequenced sample: thymocytes. These receptors all come from a boy in the first two years of life with a congenital heart defect.

This chain connects TRBV5-4 to TRBJ2-2, with TRBD1 matching 7 bases. CDR1 SGHNT and CDR2 YYREEE come from the germline V gene (reference sequence). The V segment lost 0 bases and the J segment 6 bases; nucleotides outside the gene matches: 11. The CDR3 sequence is 17 residues long. This CDR3 reads CASSLAGLGGPAGELFF. DNA of the CDR3: TGTGCCAGCAGCTTGGCCGGTCTAGGGGGCCCAGCCGGGGAGCTGTTTTTT.

The chain uses TRBV28 and TRBJ1-2; no firm D call. With 5 bases removed from V and 9 bases from J, the gap between germline ends came to 16 bases. Germline V gene sequence: CDR1 MDHEN, CDR2 SYDVKM. This CDR3 spans 13 amino acids. The CDR3, as DNA: TGTGCCAGCAGTCAAAGGAGCGTTCTTCGCTACACCTTC. It is translated as CASSQRSVLRYTF.

The chain has TRBV4-3 and TRBJ2-2, with D possibly being TRBD2 (6 bases). This CDR3 region has 16 residues. The germline V and J ends were trimmed by 0 bases and 3 bases, with 11 bases remaining between them. The germline V gene encodes CDR1 LGHNA and CDR2 YSLEER. The DNA of the CDR3 is TGCGCCAGCAGCCAAGAGTGGTGGGGGGACACCGGGGAGCTGTTTTTT. It specifies CASSQEWWGDTGELFF.

This clone has a single count. The chain has TRBV7-2 and TRBJ2-7, with 11 positions matching TRBD2. Germline values: CDR1 SGHTA, CDR2 FQGNSA. The CDR3 contains 16 residues. Trimming at V came to 4 bases and at J to 4 bases, leaving 9 bases not matched to a gene. CDR3 nucleotides: TGTGCCAGCAGCTCCCTAACTAGCGGGGGCAGGTACGAGCAGTACTTC. This translates into CASSSLTSGGRYEQYF.

V gene TRBV29-1 combines with J gene TRBJ1-2, with 7 bases aligning to TRBD1. V was clipped by 6 bases and J by 5 bases; unmatched bases: 6. Germline values: CDR1 SQVTM, CDR2 ANQGSEA. CDR3 length: 12 residues. CDR3 in amino acids: CSVADRVYGYTF. The DNA of the CDR3 is TGCAGCGTGGCCGACAGGGTTTATGGCTACACCTTC.

The rearrangement links TRBV27 to TRBJ2-3; 8 nucleotides agree with TRBD1. Per the germline V gene, CDR1 is MNHEY and CDR2 is SMNVEV (reference sequence). Trimming cost V 3 bases and J 3 bases; bases outside gene matches: 2. The CDR3 sequence is 14 residues long. DNA for the CDR3: TGTGCCAGCAGTTTGGGACAGGCTACAGATACGCAGTATTTT. It encodes CASSLGQATDTQYF.

The chain is built from TRBV29-1 and TRBJ2-7, with 9 bases that match TRBD1. The germline V gene has CDR1 SQVTM and CDR2 ANQGSEA. The ends lost 5 bases at V and 4 bases at J; junction bases unmatched: 6. This CDR3 is 13 amino acids long. The CDR3 bases are TGCAGCGTTACCCGGGACAGGGCGTACGAGCAGTACTTC. It translates to CSVTRDRAYEQYF.

The rearrangement links TRBV5-4 to TRBJ2-1; 7 bases line up with TRBD1. V shed 3 bases, J shed 8 bases, and the junction held 8 bases outside the gene matches. This CDR3 comprises 14 residues. CDR1 SGHNT and CDR2 YYREEE come from the germline V gene (reference sequence). The CDR3 DNA is TGTGCCAGCAGCTGGAAGGTTAGGGGGCATGAGCAGTTCTTC. This translates into CASSWKVRGHEQFF.

The J gene is TRBJ2-6, the V gene TRBV30; 8 bases are shared with TRBD1. Germline values: CDR1 GTSNPN, CDR2 SVGIG (reference sequence). The CDR3 has 18 amino acids. The ends lost 1 base at V and 3 bases at J; junction bases unmatched: 11. The CDR3 loop is CAWSDPLQGVYGANVLTF. CDR3 nucleotides: TGTGCCTGGAGTGACCCCTTACAGGGGGTGTATGGGGCCAACGTCCTGACTTTC.

This clone was found a few times. The rearrangement joins TRBV19 to TRBJ1-6, with TRBD1 matching 7 bases. The CDR3 totals 16 residues. V lost 4 bases, J lost 5 bases, and 8 bases stayed unmatched. Germline V gives CDR1 LNHDA, CDR2 SQIVND (reference sequence). CDR3 in amino acids: CASSTTQTGNNSPLHF. For the CDR3, the DNA is TGTGCCAGTAGTACAACCCAGACAGGGAATAATTCACCCCTCCACTTT.

The chain carries TRBV7-2 and TRBJ1-5, with D possibly being TRBD1 (6 bases). This CDR3 is built from 16 residues. Germline V gene data show CDR1 as SGHTA and CDR2 as FQGNSA. V lost 1 base to trimming and J lost 2 bases, with 12 bases between them. CDR3 amino acids: CASSLGSNRGNQPQHF. CDR3 DNA: TGTGCCAGCAGCTTAGGATCGAACAGGGGCAATCAGCCCCAGCATTTT.

The table lists this clone with a few counts. V usage is TRBV5-5 and J usage is TRBJ1-3; no clear D gene. V was clipped by 0 bases and J by 0 bases, with 10 bases between them. The CDR3 totals 16 residues. Germline values: CDR1 SGHKS, CDR2 YYEKEE (reference sequence). CDR3 loop: CASSLERASSGNTIYF. Written as DNA, the CDR3 is TGTGCCAGCAGCTTGGAGAGGGCGAGCTCTGGAAACACCATATATTTT.

V gene TRBV19 combines with J gene TRBJ1-4; 9 nucleotides match TRBD1. Unmatched junction bases numbered 7, after V lost 7 bases and J lost 4 bases. The CDR3 runs to 15 residues. The germline gives CDR1 LNHDA, CDR2 SQIVND (reference sequence). The DNA of the CDR3 is TGTGCCAGTAAAAACAGGGGGCACCTTAATGAAAAACTGTTTTTT. Translated: CASKNRGHLNEKLFF.

The gene calls are TRBV27 and TRBJ2-1; 8 nucleotides agree with TRBD1. The CDR3 length is 15 residues. In germline, CDR1 is MNHEY, CDR2 SMNVEV (reference sequence). With V trimmed by 5 bases and J by 5 bases, 8 bases remained unmatched. CDR3 sequence reads: CASSHSGQADNEQFF. CDR3 DNA sequence: TGTGCCAGCAGTCACTCGGGACAGGCAGACAATGAGCAGTTCTTC.

The genes are TRBV7-2 and TRBJ1-1; D might be TRBD1 (6 bases). This CDR3 is 14 amino acids long. Looked up from germline, CDR1 is SGHTA and CDR2 is FQGNSA. The V end was cut by 5 bases, the J end by 1 base, with 11 bases between. CDR3 nucleotides: TGTGCCAGCAGCCCAGCGACAGGGAACACTGAAGCTTTCTTT. This codes for CASSPATGNTEAFF. The full variable domain, rest sourced from reference TRBV7-2 and TRBJ1-1, is GAGVSQSPSNKVTEKGKDVELRCDPISGHTALYWYRQSLGQGLEFLIYFQGNSAPDKSGLPSDRFSAERTGGSVSTLTIQRTQQEDSAVYLCASSPATGNTEAFFGQGTRLTVV.

The chain recombines TRBV7-2 with TRBJ2-7; 9 positions agree with TRBD2. From germline, CDR1 is SGHTA and CDR2 FQGNSA. The CDR3 runs to 16 residues. Germline trimming cut 1 base from V and 2 bases from J; bases unmatched to any gene: 6. CDR3 sequence (DNA): TGTGCCAGCAGCTTAGGGAGACTAGCGGATACCTACGAGCAGTACTTC. It codes for CASSLGRLADTYEQYF.

With regard to this clone: This CDR3 is also generated by other DNA sequences in the sample. The rearrangement uses TRBV9 and TRBJ2-5; D may be TRBD2 (5 bases). The CDR3 length is 13 residues. The ends were cut back, 0 bases at V and 5 bases at J, with 8 bases in the middle. Looked up from germline, CDR1 is SGDLS and CDR2 is YYNGEE. The CDR3: CASSVAGGETQYF. In DNA form, the CDR3 reads TGTGCCAGCAGCGTAGCAGGCGGGGAGACCCAGTACTTC.

A note on this clone: One end of the junction does not line up with germline, which may come from a read error. The rearrangement uses TRBV5-1 and TRBJ1-6; 7 bases are a match to TRBD1. The V gene's germline CDR1 is SGHRS and CDR2 YFSETQ. This CDR3 has 14 amino acids. The CDR3 is CASRLGQSNSPLHF. The CDR3, as DNA: TGCGCCAGCAGGTTGGGACAGTCTAATTCACCCCTCCACTTT.

This rearrangement joins TRBV29-1 to TRBJ2-1; TRBD2 matches 11 bases. V gave up 1 base and J gave up 8 bases; unmatched junction bases: 7. The CDR3 runs 15 residues. Germline V gives CDR1 SQVTM, CDR2 ANQGSEA. In DNA form, the CDR3 reads TGCAGCGTTGAAGGGCTAGCGGGGGGTCGCGATGAGCAGTTCTTC. As protein: CSVEGLAGGRDEQFF.

This clone has a single count. The J gene is TRBJ2-7, the V gene TRBV7-6, with 13 bases that match TRBD2. This CDR3 spans 18 amino acids. Germline CDR1 reads SGHVS; CDR2 reads FNYEAQ. The V segment lost 4 bases and the J segment 1 base; nucleotides outside the gene matches: 10. The CDR3 sequence is CASSSASPGLAGSYEQYF. The CDR3 DNA reads TGTGCCAGCAGCTCAGCTTCTCCGGGACTAGCGGGGTCCTACGAGCAGTACTTC.

The J gene is TRBJ2-2, the V gene TRBV6-4; weak D call: TRBD1 (5 bases). The CDR3 loop spans 14 amino acids. From germline, CDR1 is MRHNA and CDR2 SNTAGT. V was trimmed by 10 bases and J by 7 bases, leaving 19 bases between them. The DNA for the CDR3 is TGTGCCACCCGGCCCGACAGTAGGTTCGGGGAGCTGTTTTTT. Translating gives CATRPDSRFGELFF.

This sequence joins TRBV10-1 and TRBJ2-6; weak D call: TRBD1 (6 bases). V lost 6 bases and J 2 bases, leaving 8 bases between the germline ends. The V gene's germline CDR1 is WNHNN and CDR2 SYGVQD (reference sequence). There are 14 residues in the CDR3. The CDR3 here is CASSQGTGANVLTF. CDR3 in DNA: TGCGCCAGCAGCCAGGGGACTGGGGCCAACGTCCTGACTTTC.

The V gene is TRBV9, the J gene TRBJ1-1; D not resolved. The length of the CDR3 is 14 residues. V lost 0 bases and J lost 1, with 7 bases in between. Per germline, CDR1 SGDLS and CDR2 YYNGEE. The CDR3 coding sequence is TGTGCCAGCAGCGTAGGGGCCGGGAACACTGAAGCTTTCTTT. Translated, it gives CASSVGAGNTEAFF.

This chain links TRBV30 with TRBJ1-2, with D unresolved. V gave up 2 bases and J gave up 5 bases, with 6 bases separating them. This CDR3 is 11 amino acids long. From germline, CDR1 is GTSNPN and CDR2 SVGIG (reference sequence). The CDR3: CAWSLRYGYTF. CDR3 nucleotide sequence: TGTGCCTGGAGTTTACGGTATGGCTACACCTTC.

This chain joins TRBV19 and TRBJ2-1; perhaps TRBD2 as D (6 bases). CDR1 and CDR2 (germline): LNHDA, SQIVND (reference sequence). The V and J ends lost 6 bases and 1 base respectively, with 13 bases between them. This CDR3 comprises 15 residues. CDR3 DNA sequence: TGTGCCAGTAGGCCCCTAGCGTTATCCTACAATGAGCAGTTCTTC. It encodes CASRPLALSYNEQFF.

The rearrangement joins TRBV5-1 to TRBJ2-5; 8 bases agree with TRBD2. The V and J ends lost 1 base and 5 bases, in that order; junction bases with no gene match: 7. This CDR3 is built from 15 residues. CDR1 is SGHRS and CDR2 is YFSETQ in the germline V gene. CDR3 sequence (DNA): TGCGCCAGCAGCTTGCCGGGGGGGCCGGAGGAGACCCAGTACTTC. Translated: CASSLPGGPEETQYF.

The gene calls are TRBV5-1 and TRBJ2-7, with TRBD1 identical over 7 bases. Trimming at V came to 2 bases and at J to 2 bases, leaving 4 bases not matched to a gene. Germline loops: CDR1 SGHRS, CDR2 YFSETQ. The CDR3 is 14 residues long. The CDR3 protein is CASSFEQGAYEQYF. In DNA form, the CDR3 reads TGCGCCAGCAGCTTCGAGCAGGGGGCCTACGAGCAGTACTTC. Full variable domain (outside the CDR3, taken from reference TRBV5-1 and TRBJ2-7): KAGVTQTPRYLIKTRGQQVTLSCSPISGHRSVSWYQQTPGQGLQFLFEYFSETQRNKGNFPGRFSGRQFSNSRSEMNVSTLELGDSALYLCASSFEQGAYEQYFGPGTRLTVT.

The V and J genes are TRBV4-3 and TRBJ2-7; 10 nucleotides match TRBD2. Trimming removed 1 base from V and 5 bases from J; junction bases left unmatched: 14. The length of the CDR3 is 18 residues. CDR1 and CDR2 (germline): LGHNA, YSLEER. CDR3 sequence reads: CASSQGLLASGSVHEQYF. CDR3 nucleotide sequence: TGCGCCAGCAGCCAAGGCCTCTTGGCTAGCGGGAGTGTGCACGAGCAGTACTTC.